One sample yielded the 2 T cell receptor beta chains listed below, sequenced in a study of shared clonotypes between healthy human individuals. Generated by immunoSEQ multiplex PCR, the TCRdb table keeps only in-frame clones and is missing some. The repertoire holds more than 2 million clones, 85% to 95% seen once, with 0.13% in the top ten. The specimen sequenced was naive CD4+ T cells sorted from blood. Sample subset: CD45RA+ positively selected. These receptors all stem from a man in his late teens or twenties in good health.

The CDR3 region has the DNA TGTGCCAGTAGTGTTAGGACAGAAAACACTGAAGCTTTCTTT. This gives the protein CASSVRTENTEAFF. The chain carries TRBV19 and TRBJ1-1; D may be TRBD1 (6 bases). Per germline, CDR1 LNHDA and CDR2 SQIVND (reference sequence). This CDR3 region has 14 residues. The ends were cut back, 5 bases at V and 2 bases at J, with 12 bases in the middle.

Written as DNA, the CDR3 is TGTGCCAGCAGGGATTCGGCGATGAACACTGAAGCTTTCTTT. Its translation is CASRDSAMNTEAFF. This chain joins TRBV10-3 and TRBJ1-1; D may be TRBD1 (5 bases). The CDR3 sequence is 14 residues long. The germline CDR1 and CDR2 sequences are ENHRY and SYGVKD. The V and J ends lost 10 bases and 0 bases respectively, with 15 bases between them.